A selection of T cell receptor beta chains follows, all from one sample in a study of blood T cell repertoires in COVID-19. Clones were sequenced by immunoSEQ multiplex PCR, and TCRdb holds only the in-frame ones, with some missing. The profile shows roughly 250,000 clones, 80% to 90% of them singletons. Sequencing used PBMCs or T cells enriched from blood (not recorded which). These receptors were obtained from a woman aged 30 to 39 with acute COVID-19. CDR3s include the opening cysteine and the closing phenylalanine or tryptophan. Each record gives: V gene, J gene, CDR3 length, clone size, D gene, CDR3 DNA, CDR3 protein. A D gene is named only where the DNA matches it firmly. Clone size is not always given. Where it is, it says once, few, many or a class for expanded clones.

V gene: TRBV18
J gene: TRBJ1-1
CDR3 length: 14
clone size: NA
D gene: NA
CDR3 DNA: TGTGCCAGCTCACCAATCGCGGAAAACACTGAAGCTTTCTTT
CDR3 protein: CASSPIAENTEAFF

V gene: TRBV19
J gene: TRBJ1-6
CDR3 length: 15
clone size: NA
D gene: TRBD1
CDR3 DNA: TGTGCCAGTAGTATACGGGACAGGGATCTATTGACCCTCCACTTT
CDR3 protein: CASSIRDRDLLTLHF

V gene: TRBV7-9
J gene: TRBJ2-3
CDR3 length: 13
clone size: NA
D gene: NA
CDR3 DNA: TGTGCCAGCAGCGCGAAGGGGTCAGATACGCAGTATTTT
CDR3 protein: CASSAKGSDTQYF

V gene: TRBV19
J gene: TRBJ2-1
CDR3 length: 13
clone size: NA
D gene: TRBD1
CDR3 DNA: TGTGCCAGTAGGGGACAGGAGGGGAATGAGCAGTTCTTC
CDR3 protein: CASRGQEGNEQFF

V gene: TRBV19
J gene: TRBJ1-4
CDR3 length: 14
clone size: NA
D gene: TRBD1
CDR3 DNA: TGTGCCAGTAGCCTGGGGACAGGCGATGAAAAACTGTTTTTT
CDR3 protein: CASSLGTGDEKLFF

V gene: TRBV5-1
J gene: TRBJ2-2
CDR3 length: 15
clone size: few
D gene: NA
CDR3 DNA: TGCGCCAGCAGCTTGGCTGCGAGTAACACCGGGGAGCTGTTTTTT
CDR3 protein: CASSLAASNTGELFF

V gene: TRBV19
J gene: TRBJ1-1
CDR3 length: 15
clone size: NA
D gene: TRBD1
CDR3 DNA: TGTGCCAGTAGTACAAACAGGGGCGGTGACACTGAAGCTTTCTTT
CDR3 protein: CASSTNRGGDTEAFF

V gene: TRBV19
J gene: TRBJ1-4
CDR3 length: 13
clone size: NA
D gene: TRBD1
CDR3 DNA: TGTGCCAGTATCGGACAGGGGGGTGAAAAACTGTTTTTT
CDR3 protein: CASIGQGGEKLFF

V gene: TRBV10-3
J gene: TRBJ1-2
CDR3 length: 14
clone size: NA
D gene: NA
CDR3 DNA: TGTGCCATCAGTGAGTCCCGGACAGCGGATGGCTACACCTTC
CDR3 protein: CAISESRTADGYTF

V gene: TRBV5-1
J gene: TRBJ1-1
CDR3 length: 16
clone size: NA
D gene: TRBD1
CDR3 DNA: TGCGCCAGCAGCTACAGACAGACAGGGGGACACACTGAAGCTTTCTTT
CDR3 protein: CASSYRQTGGHTEAFF

V gene: TRBV10-3
J gene: TRBJ1-4
CDR3 length: 15
clone size: once
D gene: TRBD1
CDR3 DNA: TGTGCCATCAGTGAACAGGGGGCAACTAATGAAAAACTGTTTTTT
CDR3 protein: CAISEQGATNEKLFF

V gene: TRBV24-1
J gene: TRBJ1-5
CDR3 length: 16
clone size: NA
D gene: NA
CDR3 DNA: TGTGCCACCACCCACGGACAGCCTTATAGCAATCAGCCCCAGCATTTT
CDR3 protein: CATTHGQPYSNQPQHF

V gene: TRBV18
J gene: TRBJ2-5
CDR3 length: 14
clone size: NA
D gene: NA
CDR3 DNA: TGTGCCAGCTCACCCGCGACAGGGAGGGAGACCCAGTACTTC
CDR3 protein: CASSPATGRETQYF

V gene: TRBV5-1
J gene: TRBJ2-6
CDR3 length: 16
clone size: NA
D gene: NA
CDR3 DNA: TGCGCCAGCTACAGAGACACTTCCTCCGGGGCCAACGTCCTGACTTTC
CDR3 protein: CASYRDTSSGANVLTF

V gene: TRBV19
J gene: TRBJ1-1
CDR3 length: 13
clone size: once
D gene: TRBD1
CDR3 DNA: TGTGCCAGTAGCCCAACAGGGGGGGCTGAAGCTTTCTTT
CDR3 protein: CASSPTGGAEAFF

V gene: TRBV5-1
J gene: TRBJ1-1
CDR3 length: 15
clone size: NA
D gene: TRBD1
CDR3 DNA: TGCGCCAGCAGCTTTAGGGGGCGGGGGAACACTGAAGCTTTCTTT
CDR3 protein: CASSFRGRGNTEAFF

V gene: TRBV2
J gene: TRBJ1-2
CDR3 length: 13
clone size: NA
D gene: NA
CDR3 DNA: TGTGCCAGCAGTGCCCTACAGGGTTATGGCTACACCTTC
CDR3 protein: CASSALQGYGYTF

V gene: TRBV18
J gene: TRBJ1-2
CDR3 length: 13
clone size: NA
D gene: TRBD1
CDR3 DNA: TGTGCCAGCTCACGACAGGGACCCTATGGCTACACCTTC
CDR3 protein: CASSRQGPYGYTF